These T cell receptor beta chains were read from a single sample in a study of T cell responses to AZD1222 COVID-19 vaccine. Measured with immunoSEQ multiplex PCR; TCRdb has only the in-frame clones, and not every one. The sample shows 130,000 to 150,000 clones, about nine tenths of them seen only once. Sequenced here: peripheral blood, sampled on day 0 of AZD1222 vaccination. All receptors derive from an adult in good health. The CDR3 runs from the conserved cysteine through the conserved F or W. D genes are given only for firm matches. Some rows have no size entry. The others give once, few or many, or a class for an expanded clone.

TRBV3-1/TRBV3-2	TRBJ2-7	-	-	CASSRGLSYEQYF	TGTGCCAGCAGCCGTGGACTGTCCTACGAGCAGTACTTC
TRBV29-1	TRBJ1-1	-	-	CSVERRANTEAFF	TGCAGCGTTGAACGACGGGCGAACACTGAAGCTTTCTTT
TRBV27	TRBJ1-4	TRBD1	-	CAAKGQIDEKLFF	TGTGCCGCGAAGGGACAGATAGATGAAAAACTGTTTTTT
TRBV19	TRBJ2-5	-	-	CASSEGNQETQYF	TGTGCCAGTAGTGAGGGGAACCAAGAGACCCAGTACTTC
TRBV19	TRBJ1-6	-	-	CASSRGGDNSPLHF	TGTGCCAGTAGTCGGGGGGGGGATAATTCACCCCTCCACTTT
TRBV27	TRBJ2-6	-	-	CASIPFMGDSGANVLTF	TGTGCCAGCATTCCATTTATGGGGGACTCTGGGGCCAACGTCCTGACTTTC
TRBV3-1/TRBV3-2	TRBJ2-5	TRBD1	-	CASSRLRGPQLSEGAQETQYF	TGTGCCAGCAGCCGGTTAAGGGGTCCTCAACTATCAGAGGGGGCCCAAGAGACCCAGTACTTC
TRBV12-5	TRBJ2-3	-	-	CASGPPGTFTDTQYF	TGTGCTAGTGGTCCCCCAGGAACCTTCACAGATACGCAGTATTTT
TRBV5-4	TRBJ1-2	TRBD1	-	CASSPGQGHGYTF	TGTGCCAGCAGCCCCGGACAGGGACATGGCTACACCTTC
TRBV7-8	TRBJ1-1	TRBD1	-	CASSDGQVNTEAFF	TGTGCCAGCAGCGACGGACAGGTGAACACTGAAGCTTTCTTT
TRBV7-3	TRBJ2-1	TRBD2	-	CASSDSGGSYNEQFF	TGTGCCAGCAGCGACAGCGGGGGGTCCTACAATGAGCAGTTCTTC
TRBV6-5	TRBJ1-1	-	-	CASSNLYVAEAFF	TGTGCCAGCAGTAACCTTTATGTCGCTGAAGCTTTCTTT
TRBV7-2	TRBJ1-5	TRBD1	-	CASRDTGGSQPQHF	TGTGCCAGCAGGGATACAGGGGGCAGTCAGCCCCAGCATTTT
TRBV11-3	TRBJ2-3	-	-	CASSLALRLSPGTDTQYF	TGTGCCAGCAGCTTAGCGCTTCGCCTTTCGCCTGGCACAGATACGCAGTATTTT
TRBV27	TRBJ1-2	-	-	CASSPGAGGYTF	TGTGCCAGCAGCCCCGGGGCTGGCGGCTACACCTTC
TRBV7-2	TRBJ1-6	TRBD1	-	CASSLEGQGNSPLHF	TGTGCCAGCAGCTTAGAGGGACAGGGCAATTCACCCCTCCACTTT
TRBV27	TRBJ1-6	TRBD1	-	CASSFGTGGSHNSPLHF	TGTGCCAGCAGTTTCGGGACAGGGGGAAGCCATAATTCACCCCTCCACTTT
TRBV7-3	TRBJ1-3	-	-	CASGYSGNTIYF	TGTGCCAGCGGGTACTCTGGAAACACCATATATTTT
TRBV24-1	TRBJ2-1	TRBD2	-	CATSDFETSGNNEQFF	TGTGCCACCAGTGATTTTGAGACTAGCGGTAACAATGAGCAGTTCTTC
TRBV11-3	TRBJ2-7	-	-	CASSFRTSYEQYF	TGTGCCAGCAGCTTTAGGACCTCCTACGAGCAGTACTTC
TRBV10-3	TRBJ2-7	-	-	CAISERALEAYEQYF	TGTGCCATCAGTGAAAGGGCCCTGGAGGCCTACGAGCAGTACTTC
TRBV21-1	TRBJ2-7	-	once	CASSKEGYSYEQYF	TGTGCCAGCAGTAAGGAAGGCTACTCCTACGAGCAGTACTTC
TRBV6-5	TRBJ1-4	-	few	CASKKQGGYEKLFF	TGTGCCAGCAAAAAACAAGGTGGTTATGAAAAACTGTTTTTT
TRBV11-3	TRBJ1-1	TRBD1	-	CASRFGGGGMNTEAFF	TGTGCCAGCAGATTTGGAGGGGGCGGCATGAACACTGAAGCTTTCTTT
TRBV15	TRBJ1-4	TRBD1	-	CATSRGRGPRGEKLFF	TGTGCCACCAGCAGAGGAAGGGGGCCGCGGGGTGAAAAACTGTTTTTT
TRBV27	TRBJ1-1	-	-	CASSLGVNAEAFF	TGTGCCAGCAGTTTAGGGGTTAACGCTGAAGCTTTCTTT
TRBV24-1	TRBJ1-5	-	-	CATAPSGWQPQHF	TGTGCCACCGCCCCCTCAGGGTGGCAGCCCCAGCATTTT
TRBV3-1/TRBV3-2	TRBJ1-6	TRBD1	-	CASSARTGALGGSPLHF	TGTGCCAGCAGCGCTCGGACAGGGGCCCTCGGAGGGTCACCCCTCCACTTT
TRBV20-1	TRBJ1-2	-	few	CSARSAYGYTF	TGCAGTGCTAGGTCAGCGTATGGCTACACCTTC
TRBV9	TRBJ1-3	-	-	CASSPWPRSPGNTIYF	TGTGCCAGCAGCCCCTGGCCCCGGTCCCCTGGAAACACCATATATTTT
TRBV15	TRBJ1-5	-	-	CATSRDPGDQPQHF	TGTGCCACCAGCAGAGATCCAGGGGATCAGCCCCAGCATTTT
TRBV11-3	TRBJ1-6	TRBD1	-	CASSSGTVNSPLHF	TGTGCCAGCAGCTCTGGGACAGTAAATTCACCCCTCCACTTT
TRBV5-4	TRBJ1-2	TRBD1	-	CASSLGPGQGLRDGYTF	TGTGCCAGCAGCCTCGGACCGGGACAGGGCCTCCGGGATGGCTACACCTTC
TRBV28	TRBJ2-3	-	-	CASSSGGRGTDTQYF	TGTGCCAGCAGTAGCGGAGGGAGAGGGACAGATACGCAGTATTTT
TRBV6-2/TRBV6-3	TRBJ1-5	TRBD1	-	CASSWDSAALQPQHF	TGTGCCAGCAGCTGGGACAGTGCCGCTCTGCAGCCCCAGCATTTT
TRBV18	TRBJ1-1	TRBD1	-	CASSPRQGGWNTEAFF	TGTGCCAGCTCACCACGCCAGGGGGGTTGGAACACTGAAGCTTTCTTT
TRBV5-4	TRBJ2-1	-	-	CASSHKGGDYNEQFF	TGTGCCAGCAGCCATAAGGGGGGCGACTACAATGAGCAGTTCTTC
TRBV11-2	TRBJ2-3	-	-	CASSLMTGRADTQYF	TGTGCCAGCAGCTTAATGACAGGTCGAGCAGATACGCAGTATTTT
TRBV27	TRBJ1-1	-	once	CASSLRGPGNTEAFF	TGTGCCAGCAGTCTACGCGGACCGGGAAACACTGAAGCTTTCTTT
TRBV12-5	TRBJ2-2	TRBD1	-	CASGGTGGELFF	TGTGCTAGTGGGGGGACAGGGGGGGAGCTGTTTTTT
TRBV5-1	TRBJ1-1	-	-	CASSFWRNTEAFF	TGCGCCAGCAGCTTTTGGAGGAACACTGAAGCTTTCTTT
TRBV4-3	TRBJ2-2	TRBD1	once	CASSQERSTGVNTGELFF	TGCGCCAGCAGCCAAGAGAGGAGTACAGGGGTGAACACCGGGGAGCTGTTTTTT